Sequencing of this T cell receptor beta chain was carried out in a study of blood T cell repertoires in COVID-19. This table comes from immunoSEQ multiplex PCR, and its TCRdb copy is limited to in-frame clones, with some not included. This sample has about 84,000 clones; around 83% occur once, and the top ten carry roughly two fifths. The sample holds a few counts of this clone. The germline CDR1 and CDR2 sequences are SGHRS and YFSETQ. V was clipped by 4 bases and J by 8 bases, with 25 bases between them. The CDR3 is 17 residues long. The V call is TRBV5-1, the J call TRBJ2-1, with a weak D call TRBD1 (6 bases). Sequencing used peripheral blood. The receptor was derived from a man older than 75 with active or convalescent COVID-19. This CDR3 reads CASSPNLGGRFLDEQFF. DNA for the CDR3: TGCGCCAGCAGCCCGAACCTAGGGGGAAGGTTTTTAGATGAGCAGTTCTTC.